Given below is one T cell receptor (beta chain) in context. What it binds is unknown. This sample was included in a study of CD8+CD57+ T cells in acquired aplastic anemia. Points from the study as a whole: Some 29 CD8+ CDR3 sequences were shared between patients and controls. Patients and healthy controls showed no significant CD8+ Simpson's diversity difference.

The study profiled TCR beta VDJ and CDR3 using genomic DNA as template. TCRdb itself ran the reads through MiXCR, one entry per CDR3 protein. The sample records a few hundred thousand distinct CDR3 sequences, approximately 57% being singletons. The CDR3 runs 12 residues. Germline V CDR1 and CDR2: DFQATT, SNEGSKA (reference sequence). V gave up 0 bases and J gave up 6 bases, with 8 bases separating them. This clonotype originated in a human donor with severe aplastic anemia or a healthy control (not recorded which). Sequenced material: sorted CD4+, CD8+, or CD8+CD57+ T cells (not recorded which) from PBMCs. This chain joins TRBV20-1 and TRBJ2-5; the D is unclear. As DNA, the CDR3 is TGCAGTGCTAGAGATCCCCCCCAGACCCAGTACTTC. Protein sequence: CSARDPPQTQYF.